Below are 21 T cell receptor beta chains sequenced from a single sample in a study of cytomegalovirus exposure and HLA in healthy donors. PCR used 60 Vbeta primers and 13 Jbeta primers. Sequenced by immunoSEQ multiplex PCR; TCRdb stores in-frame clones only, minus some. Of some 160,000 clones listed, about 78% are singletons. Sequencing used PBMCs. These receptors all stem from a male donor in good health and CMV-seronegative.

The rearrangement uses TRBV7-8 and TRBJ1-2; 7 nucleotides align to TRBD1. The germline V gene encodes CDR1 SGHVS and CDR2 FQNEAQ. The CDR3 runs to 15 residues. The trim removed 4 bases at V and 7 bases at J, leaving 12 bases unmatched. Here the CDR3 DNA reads TGTGCCAGCAGCTCGAGGAGAGGGGGCGGCTTTGGCTACACCTTC. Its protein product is CASSSRRGGGFGYTF.

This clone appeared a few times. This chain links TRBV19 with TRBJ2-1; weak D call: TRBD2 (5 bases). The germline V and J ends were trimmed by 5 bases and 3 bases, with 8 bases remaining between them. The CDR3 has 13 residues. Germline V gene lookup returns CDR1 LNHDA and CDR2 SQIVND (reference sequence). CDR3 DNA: TGTGCCAGTAGTCGTGACTACTACAATGAGCAGTTCTTC. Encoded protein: CASSRDYYNEQFF. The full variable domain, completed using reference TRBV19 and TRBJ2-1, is DGGITQSPKYLFRKEGQNVTLSCEQNLNHDAMYWYRQDPGQGLRLIYYSQIVNDFQKGDIAEGYSVSREKKESFPLTVTSAQKNPTAFYLCASSRDYYNEQFFGPGTRLTVL.

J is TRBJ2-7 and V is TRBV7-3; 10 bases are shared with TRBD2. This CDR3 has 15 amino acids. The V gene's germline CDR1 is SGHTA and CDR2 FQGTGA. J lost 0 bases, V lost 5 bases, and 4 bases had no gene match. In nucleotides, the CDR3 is TGTGCCAGCAGCCCTACTAGCGGGGCCTCCTACGAGCAGTACTTC. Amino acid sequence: CASSPTSGASYEQYF.

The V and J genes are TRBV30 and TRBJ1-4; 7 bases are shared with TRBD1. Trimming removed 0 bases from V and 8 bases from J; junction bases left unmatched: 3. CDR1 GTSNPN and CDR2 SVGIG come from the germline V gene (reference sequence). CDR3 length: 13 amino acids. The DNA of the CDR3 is TGTGCCTGGAGTGTAGGACAGGAGGAAAAACTGTTTTTT. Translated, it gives CAWSVGQEEKLFF.

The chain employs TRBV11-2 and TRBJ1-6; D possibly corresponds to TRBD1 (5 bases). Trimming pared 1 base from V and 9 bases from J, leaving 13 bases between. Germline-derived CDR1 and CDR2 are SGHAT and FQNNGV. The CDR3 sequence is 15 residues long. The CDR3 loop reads CASSLGGATSSPLHF. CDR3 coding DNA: TGTGCCAGCAGCTTAGGCGGGGCTACGAGTTCACCCCTCCACTTT.

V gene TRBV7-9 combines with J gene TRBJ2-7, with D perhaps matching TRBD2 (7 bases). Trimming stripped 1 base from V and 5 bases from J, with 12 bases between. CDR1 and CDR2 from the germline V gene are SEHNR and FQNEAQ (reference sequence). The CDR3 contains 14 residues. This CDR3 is CASSLVGGLHEQYF. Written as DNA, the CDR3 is TGTGCCAGCAGCTTAGTCGGGGGGCTCCACGAGCAGTACTTC.

CDR3 nucleotide sequence: TGTGCCAGTACGCGTGGGAGAGATAGCAATCAGCCCCAGCATTTT. Its translation: CASTRGRDSNQPQHF. J is TRBJ1-5 and V is TRBV19; no firm D call. Germline V gives CDR1 LNHDA, CDR2 SQIVND (reference sequence). V lost 7 bases and J lost 0, with 13 bases in between. The CDR3 loop spans 15 amino acids.

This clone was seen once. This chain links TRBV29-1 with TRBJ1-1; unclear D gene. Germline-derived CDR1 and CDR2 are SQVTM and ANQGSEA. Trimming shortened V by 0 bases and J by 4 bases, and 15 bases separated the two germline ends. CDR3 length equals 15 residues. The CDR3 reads CSVEDLGRVSTEAFF. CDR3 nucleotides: TGCAGCGTTGAAGATCTTGGGAGGGTTAGCACTGAAGCTTTCTTT. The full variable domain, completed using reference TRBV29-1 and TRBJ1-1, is SAVISQKPSRDICQRGTSLTIQCQVDSQVTMMFWYRQQPGQSLTLIATANQGSEATYESGFVIDKFPISRPNLTFSTLTVSNMSPEDSSIYLCSVEDLGRVSTEAFFGQGTRLTVV.

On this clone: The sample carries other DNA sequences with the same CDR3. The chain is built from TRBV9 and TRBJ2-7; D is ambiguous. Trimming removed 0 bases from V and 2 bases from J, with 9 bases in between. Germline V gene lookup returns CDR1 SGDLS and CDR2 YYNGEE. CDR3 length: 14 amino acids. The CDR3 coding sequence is TGTGCCAGCAGCGTAGGCGGCGGAACCTACGAGCAGTACTTC. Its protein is CASSVGGGTYEQYF.

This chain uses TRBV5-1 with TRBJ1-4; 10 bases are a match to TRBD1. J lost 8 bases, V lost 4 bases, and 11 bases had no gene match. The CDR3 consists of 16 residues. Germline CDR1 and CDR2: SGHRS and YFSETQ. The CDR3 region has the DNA TGCGCCAGCAGCCCGAATGCCGGGACAGGGGACGAAAAACTGTTTTTT. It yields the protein CASSPNAGTGDEKLFF.

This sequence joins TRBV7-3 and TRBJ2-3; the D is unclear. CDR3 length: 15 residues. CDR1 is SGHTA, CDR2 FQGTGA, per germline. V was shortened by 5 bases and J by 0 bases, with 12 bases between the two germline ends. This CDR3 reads CASSRDPTSTDTQYF. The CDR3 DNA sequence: TGTGCCAGCAGCCGAGACCCGACTAGCACAGATACGCAGTATTTT.

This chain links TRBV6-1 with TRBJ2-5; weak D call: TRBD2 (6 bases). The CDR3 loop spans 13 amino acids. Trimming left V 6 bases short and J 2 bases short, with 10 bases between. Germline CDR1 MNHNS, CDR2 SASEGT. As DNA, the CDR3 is TGTGCCAGCAGCCGGGGGTCTCAAGAGACCCAGTACTTC. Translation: CASSRGSQETQYF.

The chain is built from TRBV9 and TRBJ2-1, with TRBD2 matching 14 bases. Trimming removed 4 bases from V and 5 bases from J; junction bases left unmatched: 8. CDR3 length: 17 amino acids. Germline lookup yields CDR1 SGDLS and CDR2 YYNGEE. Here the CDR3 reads CASSSRLAGGPHNEQFF. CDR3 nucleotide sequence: TGTGCCAGCAGCAGCAGACTAGCGGGAGGGCCCCACAATGAGCAGTTCTTC.

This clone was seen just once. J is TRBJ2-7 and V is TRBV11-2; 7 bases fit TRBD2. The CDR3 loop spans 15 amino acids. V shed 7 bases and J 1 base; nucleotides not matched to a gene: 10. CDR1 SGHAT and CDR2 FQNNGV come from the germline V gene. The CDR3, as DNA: TGTGCCAGCATCCAGATCGAAGCGGGGTCCTACGAGCAGTACTTC. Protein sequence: CASIQIEAGSYEQYF.

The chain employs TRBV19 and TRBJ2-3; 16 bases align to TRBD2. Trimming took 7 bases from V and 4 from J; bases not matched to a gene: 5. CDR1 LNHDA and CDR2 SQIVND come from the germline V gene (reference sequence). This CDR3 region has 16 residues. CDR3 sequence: CASTGLAGGPADTQYF. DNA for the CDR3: TGTGCCAGTACGGGACTAGCGGGGGGGCCGGCAGATACGCAGTATTTT.

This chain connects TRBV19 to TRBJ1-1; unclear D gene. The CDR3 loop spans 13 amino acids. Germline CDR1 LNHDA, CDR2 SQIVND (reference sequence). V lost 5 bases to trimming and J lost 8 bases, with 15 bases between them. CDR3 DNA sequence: TGTGCCAGTAGTCCCGCCGGAGGAACGGAAGCTTTCTTT. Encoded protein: CASSPAGGTEAFF.

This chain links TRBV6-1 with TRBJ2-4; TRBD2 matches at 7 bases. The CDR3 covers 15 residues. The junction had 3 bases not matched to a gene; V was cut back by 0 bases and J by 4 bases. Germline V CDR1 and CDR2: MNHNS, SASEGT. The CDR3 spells CASSEASSGKNIQYF. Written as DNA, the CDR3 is TGTGCCAGCAGTGAAGCGTCTAGCGGAAAAAACATTCAGTACTTC.

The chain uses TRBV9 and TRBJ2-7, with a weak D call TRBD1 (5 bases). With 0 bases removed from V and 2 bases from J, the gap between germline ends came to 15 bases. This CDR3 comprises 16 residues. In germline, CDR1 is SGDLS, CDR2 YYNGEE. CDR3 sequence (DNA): TGTGCCAGCAGCGTAGGTGCTGGGGCTTTCGCCTACGAGCAGTACTTC. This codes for CASSVGAGAFAYEQYF.

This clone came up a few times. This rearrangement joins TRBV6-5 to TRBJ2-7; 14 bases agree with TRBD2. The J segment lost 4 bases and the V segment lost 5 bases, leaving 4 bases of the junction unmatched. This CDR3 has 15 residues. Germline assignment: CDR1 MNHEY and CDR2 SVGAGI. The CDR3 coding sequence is TGTGCCAGCAGTACCGGGACTAGCGGGAGTTACGAGCAGTACTTC. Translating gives CASSTGTSGSYEQYF.

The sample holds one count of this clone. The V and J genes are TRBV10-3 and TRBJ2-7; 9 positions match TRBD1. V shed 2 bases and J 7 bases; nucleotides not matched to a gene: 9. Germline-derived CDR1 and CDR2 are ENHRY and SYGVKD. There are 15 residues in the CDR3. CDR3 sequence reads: CAISEQTGGGLEQYF. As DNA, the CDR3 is TGTGCCATCAGTGAGCAGACAGGGGGAGGTTTGGAGCAGTACTTC.

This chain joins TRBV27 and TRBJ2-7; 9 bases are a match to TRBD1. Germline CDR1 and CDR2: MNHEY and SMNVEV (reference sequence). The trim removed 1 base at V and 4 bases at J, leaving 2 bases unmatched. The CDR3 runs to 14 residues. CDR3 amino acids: CASSLLTGGYEQYF. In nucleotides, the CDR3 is TGTGCCAGCAGTTTATTGACAGGGGGATACGAGCAGTACTTC.